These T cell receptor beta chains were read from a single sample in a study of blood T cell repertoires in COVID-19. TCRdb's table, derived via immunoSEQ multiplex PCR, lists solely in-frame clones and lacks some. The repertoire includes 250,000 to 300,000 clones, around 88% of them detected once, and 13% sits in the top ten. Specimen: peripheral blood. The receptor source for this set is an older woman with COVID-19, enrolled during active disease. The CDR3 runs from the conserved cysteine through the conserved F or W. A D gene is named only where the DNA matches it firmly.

CALSRGTAASGNTIYF	TGTGCCCTCTCCCGGGGGACAGCGGCCTCTGGAAACACCATATATTTT	TRBJ1-3	TRBV10-3	TRBD1
CASSQDKRPVTGELFF	TGTGCCAGCAGCCAAGATAAGCGTCCGGTCACCGGGGAGCTGTTTTTT	TRBJ2-2	TRBV3-1/TRBV3-2	NA
CASRAKRDRLETQYF	TGTGCCAGTAGGGCAAAAAGGGACAGATTAGAGACCCAGTACTTC	TRBJ2-5	TRBV19	TRBD1
CATSDPVEAPGYTF	TGTGCCACCAGTGACCCCGTGGAGGCTCCTGGCTACACCTTC	TRBJ1-2	TRBV24-1	NA
CASSPTYDRDLYNSPLHF	TGCGCCAGCAGCCCCACATACGACAGGGACCTCTATAATTCACCCCTCCACTTT	TRBJ1-6	TRBV5-1	TRBD1
CATQRQYNTGELFF	TGTGCCACCCAGCGGCAGTACAACACCGGGGAGCTGTTTTTT	TRBJ2-2	TRBV15	NA
CASSQVVTGNYGYTF	TGCGCCAGCAGCCAAGTCGTGACGGGTAACTATGGCTACACCTTC	TRBJ1-2	TRBV4-1	NA
CASSKAEPGLAGYEQFF	TGTGCCAGCAGCAAAGCCGAACCGGGACTAGCGGGGTATGAGCAGTTCTTC	TRBJ2-1	TRBV21-1	NA
CASSYIRGGNNEQFF	TGTGCCAGCAGTTATATCCGGGGGGGAAACAATGAGCAGTTCTTC	TRBJ2-1	TRBV6-6	TRBD2
CASGSHRGLGYTF	TGTGCTAGTGGTTCCCACAGGGGGCTCGGCTACACCTTC	TRBJ1-2	TRBV12-5	TRBD1
CATINSGGGTDTQYF	TGTGCCACCATAAATAGCGGGGGGGGCACAGATACGCAGTATTTT	TRBJ2-3	TRBV15	TRBD2
CASSYGGGWVTGELFF	TGTGCCAGCAGTTATGGGGGGGGCTGGGTCACCGGGGAGCTGTTTTTT	TRBJ2-2	TRBV6-5	NA
CASSSYTTIRGYF	TGTGCCAGCAGCTCATATACAACTATTCGTGGGTACTTC	TRBJ2-5	TRBV7-9	NA